The 28 T cell receptor beta chains presented below share a single source sample, sequenced in a study of immune evolution from preneoplasia to lung adenocarcinoma. Here immunoSEQ multiplex PCR was the method, and the copy in TCRdb shows in-frame clones only, minus some. The table lists 9,900 or so clones, 75% to 80% of them singletons. The sample consisted of FFPE minimally invasive lung adenocarcinoma tissue. These receptors were collected from a person aged 70 to 80 with lung adenocarcinoma.

The chain recombines TRBV18 with TRBJ1-5; D is unclear. This CDR3 region has 15 residues. Trimming left V 5 bases short and J 4 bases short, with 15 bases between. The germline gives CDR1 KGHSH, CDR2 LQKENI. The CDR3 DNA follows: TGTGCCAGCTCAGCCACGTCGCCCAGAAATCAGCCCCAGCATTTT. Translating it yields CASSATSPRNQPQHF.

The chain carries TRBV6-1 and TRBJ1-2; 7 bases align to TRBD1. Trimming removed 6 bases from V and 2 bases from J; junction bases left unmatched: 6. CDR1 MNHNS and CDR2 SASEGT come from the germline V gene. The length of the CDR3 is 14 residues. CDR3 bases: TGTGCCAGCAGGCCGACAGGGAAAAACTATGGCTACACCTTC. Translating it yields CASRPTGKNYGYTF.

The rearrangement uses TRBV30 and TRBJ2-1; 8 nucleotides match TRBD1. Germline assignment: CDR1 GTSNPN and CDR2 SVGIG (reference sequence). J gave up 6 bases and V 5 bases, and 0 bases lay outside the gene matches. The CDR3 runs to 11 residues. The CDR3 nucleotides read TGTGCCTGGGGACAGGGCAATGAGCAGTTCTTC. As protein: CAWGQGNEQFF. The full variable domain, its missing parts supplied by reference TRBV30 and TRBJ2-1, is SQTIHQWPATLVQPVGSPLSLECTVEGTSNPNLYWYRQAAGRGLQLLFYSVGIGQISSEVPQNLSASRPQDRQFILSSKKLLLSDSGFYLCAWGQGNEQFFGPGTRLTVL.

This clone was found once. This rearrangement joins TRBV2 to TRBJ2-1, with unresolved D. With 7 bases removed from V and 12 bases from J, the gap between germline ends came to 22 bases. There are 14 residues in the CDR3. The germline CDR1 and CDR2 sequences are SNHLY and FYNNEI. The CDR3 nucleotides read TGTGCCAGCACCCGCGAGGTTGTGTCGTTTGGGCAGTTCTTC. Protein sequence: CASTREVVSFGQFF.

V usage is TRBV6-5 and J usage is TRBJ1-4; 7 nucleotides match TRBD1. Germline CDR1 is MNHEY and CDR2 is SVGAGI. J gave up 5 bases and V 2 bases, and 5 bases lay outside the gene matches. CDR3 length equals 15 residues. Written as DNA, the CDR3 is TGTGCCAGCAGTTACACGACAGGGCAGAATGAAAAACTGTTTTTT. This codes for CASSYTTGQNEKLFF.

The chain joins TRBV7-9 to TRBJ2-1; D is ambiguous. The V gene's germline CDR1 is SEHNR and CDR2 FQNEAQ (reference sequence). The CDR3 runs to 12 residues. V was cut by 1 base and J by 7 bases, with 5 bases left in between. CDR3 bases: TGTGCCAGCAGCTTAGTGGGGAATGAGCAGTTCTTC. It is translated as CASSLVGNEQFF.

This clone was counted only a few times. The chain carries TRBV6-6 and TRBJ2-1; D possibly corresponds to TRBD1 (5 bases). Per the germline V gene, CDR1 is MNHNY and CDR2 is SVGAGI (reference sequence). Trimming took 2 bases from V and 5 from J, leaving 7 bases between them. The CDR3 is made up of 13 amino acids. The CDR3 is CASSYAGHNEQFF. The CDR3 region has the DNA TGTGCCAGCAGTTACGCAGGGCACAATGAGCAGTTCTTC.

This chain joins TRBV28 and TRBJ2-4, with unresolved D. This CDR3 comprises 13 residues. Germline V gene data show CDR1 as MDHEN and CDR2 as SYDVKM. Trimming stripped 5 bases from V and 6 bases from J, with 11 bases between. This CDR3 is CASSLPWGNIQYF. The CDR3 region has the DNA TGTGCCAGCAGTCTACCTTGGGGAAACATTCAGTACTTC.

This clone was picked up a small number of times. The V gene is TRBV30, the J gene TRBJ1-5; D remains unclear. V was trimmed by 4 bases and J by 4 bases, leaving 11 bases between them. This CDR3 is 13 amino acids long. Germline V gene sequence: CDR1 GTSNPN, CDR2 SVGIG (reference sequence). Here the CDR3 DNA reads TGTGCCTGGAATTCCTACGGTAATCAGCCCCAGCATTTT. Amino acids: CAWNSYGNQPQHF.

J is TRBJ2-5 and V is TRBV10-3, with 10 bases that match TRBD2. CDR3 size: 15 residues. Trimming took 7 bases from V and 4 from J; bases not matched to a gene: 9. Per germline, CDR1 ENHRY and CDR2 SYGVKD. The CDR3 loop is CAIKGGLAGVETQYF. The CDR3 DNA follows: TGTGCCATCAAAGGCGGGCTAGCGGGAGTAGAGACCCAGTACTTC.

The J gene is TRBJ2-7, the V gene TRBV29-1, with D perhaps TRBD1 (6 bases). This CDR3 is 12 amino acids long. Germline loops: CDR1 SQVTM, CDR2 ANQGSEA. Trimming cost V 6 bases and J 5 bases, with 14 bases left between them. In DNA form, the CDR3 reads TGCAGCGTCCCGACAGGTAGCAACGAGCAGTACTTC. Amino acid sequence: CSVPTGSNEQYF.

CDR3 coding DNA: TGTGCCACCAGAAGACAGGAGGGGAACACTGAAGCTTTCTTT. Residues: CATRRQEGNTEAFF. The chain uses TRBV15 and TRBJ1-1, with D possibly TRBD1 on 6 matching bases. V was shortened by 6 bases and J by 1 base, with 12 bases between the two germline ends. The CDR3 extends over 14 amino acids. CDR1 and CDR2 (germline): LNHNV, YYDKDF (reference sequence). Variable domain in full (rest from reference TRBV15 and TRBJ1-1): DAMVIQNPRYQVTQFGKPVTLSCSQTLNHNVMYWYQQKSSQAPKLLFHYYDKDFNNEADTPDNFQSRRPNTSFCFLDIRSPGLGDTAMYLCATRRQEGNTEAFFGQGTRLTVV.

The chain recombines TRBV28 with TRBJ1-4; D not resolved. Germline CDR1 and CDR2: MDHEN and SYDVKM. Trimming took off 5 bases at V and 11 bases at J, with 18 bases between the two ends. CDR3 length equals 14 residues. Written as DNA, the CDR3 is TGTGCCAGCAGTCCTCCGGGCACCCTGGGGAAACTGTTTTTT. Translating it yields CASSPPGTLGKLFF.

This chain uses TRBV6-4 with TRBJ2-7; perhaps TRBD1 as D (6 bases). Germline V gene sequence: CDR1 MRHNA, CDR2 SNTAGT. V was cut by 6 bases and J by 6 bases, with 21 bases left in between. CDR3 size: 15 residues. The CDR3 coding sequence is TGTGCCAGCAGGTCATCCAGGGGATCCGTGTGCGAGCAGTACTTC. It encodes CASRSSRGSVCEQYF.

This chain links TRBV11-2 with TRBJ2-7; no clear D gene. Germline CDR1 SGHAT, CDR2 FQNNGV. The V and J ends lost 2 bases and 3 bases respectively, with 11 bases between them. The CDR3 loop spans 14 amino acids. The CDR3 region is CASSLSDGGYEQYF. DNA for the CDR3: TGTGCCAGCAGCTTAAGTGACGGCGGCTACGAGCAGTACTTC.

This clone was seen only once. The chain is built from TRBV18 and TRBJ2-7; TRBD1 agrees at 12 bases. Germline trimming cut 5 bases from V and 5 bases from J; bases unmatched to any gene: 16. Germline V gene data show CDR1 as KGHSH and CDR2 as LQKENI. The CDR3 length is 18 residues. The CDR3 is CASSSGTGGFSFENEQYF. CDR3 in DNA: TGTGCCAGCTCATCTGGGACAGGGGGCTTTTCATTTGAGAACGAGCAGTACTTC.

The gene calls are TRBV7-2 and TRBJ2-7, with D possibly TRBD2 on 6 matching bases. Germline V gene sequence: CDR1 SGHTA, CDR2 FQGNSA. With 6 bases removed from V and 5 bases from J, the gap between germline ends came to 8 bases. The CDR3 totals 11 residues. Here the CDR3 DNA reads TGTGCCAGCAGGGCGGGGAACGAGCAGTACTTC. Encoded protein: CASRAGNEQYF.

V gene TRBV11-2 combines with J gene TRBJ1-6, with D possibly being TRBD1 (6 bases). Germline assignment: CDR1 SGHAT and CDR2 FQNNGV. The CDR3 totals 16 residues. With 1 base removed from V and 10 bases from J, the gap between germline ends came to 17 bases. CDR3 in amino acids: CASSLVAGDYRSPLHF. DNA for the CDR3: TGTGCCAGCAGCTTAGTAGCAGGGGATTATAGATCACCCCTCCACTTT.

The chain employs TRBV6-1 and TRBJ2-6; 8 bases agree with TRBD2. The V gene's germline CDR1 is MNHNS and CDR2 SASEGT. V shed 7 bases and J 4 bases; nucleotides not matched to a gene: 6. CDR3 length equals 15 residues. CDR3 loop: CASIFSGEGANVLTF. In DNA form, the CDR3 reads TGTGCCAGCATCTTTAGCGGGGAAGGGGCCAACGTCCTGACTTTC.

The V gene is TRBV18, the J gene TRBJ2-3; no clear D gene. CDR3 length equals 13 residues. Germline V gene data show CDR1 as KGHSH and CDR2 as LQKENI. Trimming shortened V by 0 bases and J by 5 bases, and 6 bases separated the two germline ends. The CDR3 reads CASSPPGLDTQYF. The CDR3 bases are TGTGCCAGCTCACCACCCGGTCTAGATACGCAGTATTTT.

J is TRBJ2-3 and V is TRBV29-1; perhaps TRBD2 as D (5 bases). Germline CDR1 reads SQVTM; CDR2 reads ANQGSEA. V was cut by 1 base and J by 0 bases, with 5 bases left in between. The CDR3 extends over 13 amino acids. This CDR3 reads CSVEGTSTDTQYF. The CDR3 DNA sequence: TGCAGCGTTGAAGGGACTAGCACAGATACGCAGTATTTT.

V and J are TRBV2 and TRBJ1-1; D is undetermined. Per germline, CDR1 SNHLY and CDR2 FYNNEI. The CDR3 is 15 residues long. V dropped 7 bases and J dropped 1 base, with 16 bases sitting between them. The CDR3: CASTQRLGSNTEAFF. The CDR3 region has the DNA TGTGCCAGCACCCAAAGACTGGGGTCGAACACTGAAGCTTTCTTT. The entire variable domain, with the rest obtained from reference TRBV2 and TRBJ1-1, is as follows: EPEVTQTPSHQVTQMGQEVILRCVPISNHLYFYWYRQILGQKVEFLVSFYNNEISEKSEIFDDQFSVERPDGSNFTLKIRSTKLEDSAMYFCASTQRLGSNTEAFFGQGTRLTVV.

The chain uses TRBV19 and TRBJ2-2; 11 nucleotides match TRBD2. V shed 6 bases and J 10 bases; nucleotides not matched to a gene: 13. This CDR3 is built from 16 residues. Germline CDR1 and CDR2: LNHDA and SQIVND (reference sequence). CDR3 bases: TGTGCCAGTAGCCTTAGCGGGGGGGCCAGTGTTGCGGAGCTGTTTTTT. It yields the protein CASSLSGGASVAELFF.

The CDR3 DNA reads TGTGCCAGCAGTGAGTCCCAGATGTACTACGAGCAGTACTTC. Translated: CASSESQMYYEQYF. V gene TRBV6-1 combines with J gene TRBJ2-7; D is unclear. V lost 3 bases and J 3 bases, leaving 12 bases between the germline ends. This CDR3 has 14 residues. Per germline, CDR1 MNHNS and CDR2 SASEGT.

This chain uses TRBV30 with TRBJ2-7, with 7 bases that match TRBD1. CDR1 and CDR2 (germline): GTSNPN, SVGIG (reference sequence). The junction had 8 bases not matched to a gene; V was cut back by 0 bases and J by 3 bases. The CDR3 has 15 residues. The CDR3 DNA is TGTGCCTGGAGTGTACCGCGGCAGGGGGTCTACGAGCAGTACTTC. Protein product: CAWSVPRQGVYEQYF.

This chain uses TRBV4-3 with TRBJ1-2, with D possibly TRBD1 on 5 matching bases. Trimming removed 0 bases from V and 5 bases from J, with 16 bases in between. CDR1 is LGHNA and CDR2 is YSLEER in the germline V gene. This CDR3 has 16 amino acids. CDR3 in DNA: TGCGCCAGCAGCCAAGATCTAATAGGGGCCCCTTATGGCTACACCTTC. Encoded protein: CASSQDLIGAPYGYTF.

Comment on this clone: One end of the junction does not line up with germline, which may come from a read error. This chain connects TRBV5-6 to TRBJ1-4, with TRBD1 matching over 9 bases. The CDR3 loop spans 11 amino acids. Germline V gene data show CDR1 as SGHDT and CDR2 as YYEEEE. The CDR3 DNA sequence: TGTGCCAGCAGCTACCGGGACAGGGTGATTTTT. As protein: CASSYRDRVIF.

V is TRBV5-8 and J is TRBJ2-1; the D is unclear. This CDR3 has 14 residues. Trimming pared 0 bases from V and 5 bases from J, leaving 9 bases between. Germline loops: CDR1 SGHTS, CDR2 YDEGEE. CDR3: CASSLDFSNNEQFF. CDR3 nucleotides: TGTGCCAGCAGCTTGGATTTCAGCAACAATGAGCAGTTCTTC.